Listed below are T cell receptor beta chains from one sample, sequenced in a study of shared clonotypes between healthy human individuals. Here immunoSEQ multiplex PCR was the method, and the copy in TCRdb shows in-frame clones only, minus some. The data show some 320,000 clones, 87% seen once. Sequences were obtained from memory CD8+ T cells sorted from blood. The source of these receptors is a man between 18 and 29 years old in good health. Each CDR3 is given with its conserved first and last residue. Each record gives: V gene, D gene, clone size, J gene, CDR3 protein, CDR3 DNA. A D gene is named only where the DNA matches it firmly. Expanded clones get a size class; other rows say once, few or many, or leave the size out.

v_gene: TRBV27; d_gene: NA; abundance: once; j_gene: TRBJ2-1; CDR3aa: CASKPLGGYNEQFF; CDR3nt: TGTGCCAGCAAACCGCTGGGTGGGTACAATGAGCAGTTCTTC
v_gene: TRBV29-1; d_gene: TRBD2; abundance: NA; j_gene: TRBJ2-3; CDR3aa: CSVSGLAGADTQYF; CDR3nt: TGCAGCGTCTCCGGACTAGCGGGGGCAGATACGCAGTATTTT
v_gene: TRBV28; d_gene: NA; abundance: NA; j_gene: TRBJ2-2; CDR3aa: CASSFRGPAGELFF; CDR3nt: TGTGCCAGCAGTTTTAGGGGACCCGCCGGGGAGCTGTTTTTT
v_gene: TRBV7-6; d_gene: NA; abundance: NA; j_gene: TRBJ2-1; CDR3aa: CASSHPRDEQFF; CDR3nt: TGTGCCAGCAGCCACCCTAGGGATGAGCAGTTCTTC
v_gene: TRBV6-1; d_gene: NA; abundance: NA; j_gene: TRBJ1-2; CDR3aa: CASAAWSYTF; CDR3nt: TGTGCCAGCGCAGCGTGGAGCTACACCTTC
v_gene: TRBV6-6; d_gene: NA; abundance: NA; j_gene: TRBJ2-1; CDR3aa: CASSPDTDEQFF; CDR3nt: TGTGCCAGCAGTCCCGACACCGATGAGCAGTTCTTC
v_gene: TRBV2; d_gene: NA; abundance: NA; j_gene: TRBJ2-7; CDR3aa: CASKTGTASYEQYF; CDR3nt: TGTGCCAGCAAAACCGGGACTGCTTCCTACGAGCAGTACTTC
v_gene: TRBV4-1; d_gene: TRBD2; abundance: NA; j_gene: TRBJ2-3; CDR3aa: CASRPWGSGGTDTQYF; CDR3nt: TGCGCCAGCAGGCCCTGGGGTAGCGGGGGTACAGATACGCAGTATTTT
v_gene: TRBV13; d_gene: TRBD1; abundance: once; j_gene: TRBJ2-7; CDR3aa: CASRDAGTGDEQYF; CDR3nt: TGTGCCAGCAGGGATGCTGGGACAGGGGACGAGCAGTACTTC
v_gene: TRBV6-6; d_gene: TRBD1; abundance: NA; j_gene: TRBJ2-7; CDR3aa: CASRQGQGEDEQYF; CDR3nt: TGTGCCAGCAGACAGGGACAGGGGGAGGACGAGCAGTACTTC
v_gene: TRBV7-9; d_gene: TRBD1; abundance: NA; j_gene: TRBJ2-7; CDR3aa: CASSFPGQGYEQYF; CDR3nt: TGTGCCAGCAGCTTCCCGGGACAGGGGTACGAGCAGTACTTC
v_gene: TRBV11-3; d_gene: NA; abundance: NA; j_gene: TRBJ2-3; CDR3aa: CASSPSGNTQYF; CDR3nt: TGTGCCAGCAGCCCGAGTGGGAATACGCAGTATTTT
v_gene: TRBV27; d_gene: TRBD1; abundance: NA; j_gene: TRBJ2-7; CDR3aa: CASSLRTGGPYEQYF; CDR3nt: TGTGCCAGCAGTTTACGGACAGGGGGGCCCTACGAGCAGTACTTC
v_gene: TRBV13; d_gene: TRBD2; abundance: NA; j_gene: TRBJ2-3; CDR3aa: CASSSFGLAGSTDTQYF; CDR3nt: TGTGCCAGCAGCTCGTTTGGGCTAGCGGGGAGCACAGATACGCAGTATTTT
v_gene: TRBV5-1; d_gene: NA; abundance: NA; j_gene: TRBJ2-7; CDR3aa: CASSLGQSKMYEQYF; CDR3nt: TGCGCCAGCAGCTTGGGACAGTCAAAAATGTACGAGCAGTACTTC
v_gene: TRBV6-6; d_gene: TRBD2; abundance: NA; j_gene: TRBJ2-1; CDR3aa: CASSYAAGTIYNEQFF; CDR3nt: TGTGCCAGCAGTTATGCAGCCGGGACTATCTACAATGAGCAGTTCTTC
v_gene: TRBV6-1; d_gene: NA; abundance: NA; j_gene: TRBJ1-5; CDR3aa: CASSWGGSNQPQHF; CDR3nt: TGTGCCAGCAGTTGGGGGGGTAGCAATCAGCCCCAGCATTTT
v_gene: TRBV10-1; d_gene: NA; abundance: NA; j_gene: TRBJ1-6; CDR3aa: CASRGNLNSPLHF; CDR3nt: TGCGCCAGCAGAGGAAATCTCAATTCACCCCTCCACTTT
v_gene: TRBV6-5; d_gene: NA; abundance: NA; j_gene: TRBJ2-5; CDR3aa: CASSWSALQETQYF; CDR3nt: TGTGCCAGCAGTTGGTCAGCTTTACAAGAGACCCAGTACTTC
v_gene: TRBV5-6; d_gene: NA; abundance: NA; j_gene: TRBJ2-7; CDR3aa: CASSLPGISYEQYF; CDR3nt: TGTGCCAGCAGCTTACCGGGGATCTCCTACGAGCAGTACTTC
v_gene: TRBV29-1; d_gene: NA; abundance: NA; j_gene: TRBJ2-1; CDR3aa: CSVRPDISSYNEQFF; CDR3nt: TGCAGCGTCCGACCGGATATAAGCTCCTACAATGAGCAGTTCTTC
v_gene: TRBV13; d_gene: NA; abundance: many; j_gene: TRBJ2-7; CDR3aa: CASSLEGSETYEQYF; CDR3nt: TGTGCGAGCAGCTTAGAGGGCAGCGAGACCTACGAGCAGTACTTC
v_gene: TRBV4-1; d_gene: TRBD1; abundance: many; j_gene: TRBJ2-7; CDR3aa: CASSQAQTGANYEQYF; CDR3nt: TGCGCCAGCAGCCAAGCCCAGACAGGGGCTAACTACGAGCAGTACTTC
v_gene: TRBV10-3; d_gene: TRBD1; abundance: NA; j_gene: TRBJ2-5; CDR3aa: CATQRYRGREETQYF; CDR3nt: TGTGCCACCCAGAGGTACAGGGGGCGCGAGGAGACCCAGTACTTC
v_gene: TRBV6-8; d_gene: TRBD1; abundance: NA; j_gene: TRBJ1-5; CDR3aa: CASRGKDRASNQPQHF; CDR3nt: TGTGCCAGCAGGGGAAAGGACAGGGCTAGCAATCAGCCCCAGCATTTT
v_gene: TRBV10-3; d_gene: NA; abundance: NA; j_gene: TRBJ2-7; CDR3aa: CAISEFRGVSYEQYF; CDR3nt: TGTGCCATCAGTGAATTCAGGGGGGTATCCTACGAGCAGTACTTC
v_gene: TRBV4-2; d_gene: NA; abundance: few; j_gene: TRBJ1-5; CDR3aa: CASSQDAGRQPQHF; CDR3nt: TGTGCCAGCAGCCAAGATGCGGGTCGGCAGCCCCAGCATTTT
v_gene: TRBV27; d_gene: NA; abundance: NA; j_gene: TRBJ1-1; CDR3aa: CASSLSPTVFGLAGINTEAFF; CDR3nt: TGTGCCAGCAGTCTCAGCCCTACAGTTTTTGGTCTCGCAGGGATCAACACTGAAGCTTTCTTT
v_gene: TRBV5-1; d_gene: NA; abundance: few; j_gene: TRBJ2-7; CDR3aa: CASGVDAYEQYF; CDR3nt: TGCGCCAGCGGTGTGGATGCCTACGAGCAGTACTTC
v_gene: TRBV27; d_gene: TRBD2; abundance: NA; j_gene: TRBJ2-7; CDR3aa: CASRGLGGYEQYF; CDR3nt: TGTGCCAGCAGGGGACTAGGCGGTTACGAGCAGTACTTC
v_gene: TRBV27; d_gene: NA; abundance: NA; j_gene: TRBJ2-7; CDR3aa: CASSFNLGGEQYF; CDR3nt: TGTGCCAGCAGTTTCAACTTAGGAGGCGAGCAGTACTTC
v_gene: TRBV5-1; d_gene: NA; abundance: NA; j_gene: TRBJ1-2; CDR3aa: CASSPGVGGRDGYTF; CDR3nt: TGCGCCAGCAGCCCAGGCGTAGGGGGACGTGATGGCTACACCTTC
v_gene: TRBV15; d_gene: NA; abundance: once; j_gene: TRBJ2-3; CDR3aa: CATSIDTDTQYF; CDR3nt: TGTGCCACCAGCATCGACACAGATACGCAGTATTTT
v_gene: TRBV6-6; d_gene: NA; abundance: once; j_gene: TRBJ2-1; CDR3aa: CATPNNEQFF; CDR3nt: TGTGCCACTCCGAATAATGAGCAGTTCTTC
v_gene: TRBV11-2; d_gene: TRBD1; abundance: NA; j_gene: TRBJ1-2; CDR3aa: CASSFRQGYGYTF; CDR3nt: TGTGCCAGCAGCTTCAGACAGGGCTATGGCTACACCTTC
v_gene: TRBV5-4; d_gene: TRBD2; abundance: NA; j_gene: TRBJ2-1; CDR3aa: CASSATGTSGKDEQFF; CDR3nt: TGTGCCAGCAGTGCGACCGGGACTAGCGGGAAAGATGAGCAGTTCTTC
v_gene: TRBV4-1; d_gene: NA; abundance: NA; j_gene: TRBJ1-1; CDR3aa: CASSQVVNTEAFF; CDR3nt: TGCGCCAGCAGCCAAGTGGTGAACACTGAAGCTTTCTTT
v_gene: TRBV30; d_gene: TRBD2; abundance: NA; j_gene: TRBJ2-3; CDR3aa: CAFWVAGGPEDTQYF; CDR3nt: TGTGCCTTTTGGGTAGCGGGGGGGCCCGAAGATACGCAGTATTTT
v_gene: TRBV11-2; d_gene: NA; abundance: NA; j_gene: TRBJ2-5; CDR3aa: CASSLDGGVIVTQYF; CDR3nt: TGTGCCAGCAGCTTAGATGGCGGGGTTATCGTGACCCAGTACTTC
v_gene: TRBV5-1; d_gene: NA; abundance: NA; j_gene: TRBJ2-1; CDR3aa: CASRGPARYNEQFF; CDR3nt: TGCGCCAGCAGGGGGCCCGCCCGCTACAATGAGCAGTTCTTC
v_gene: TRBV7-9; d_gene: NA; abundance: NA; j_gene: TRBJ2-7; CDR3aa: CASSPTYRTDEQYF; CDR3nt: TGTGCCAGCAGCCCAACCTATAGGACGGACGAGCAGTACTTC
v_gene: TRBV19; d_gene: NA; abundance: NA; j_gene: TRBJ1-1; CDR3aa: CASSPVYTEAFF; CDR3nt: TGTGCCAGTAGTCCTGTCTACACTGAAGCTTTCTTT
v_gene: TRBV5-1; d_gene: TRBD1; abundance: once; j_gene: TRBJ2-7; CDR3aa: CASSLDRGITHEQYF; CDR3nt: TGCGCCAGCAGCTTGGACAGGGGTATCACCCACGAGCAGTACTTC
v_gene: TRBV7-2; d_gene: NA; abundance: few; j_gene: TRBJ2-3; CDR3aa: CASSLAGAVSSTDTQYF; CDR3nt: TGTGCCAGCAGCTTAGCGGGGGCGGTGTCGAGCACAGATACGCAGTATTTT
v_gene: TRBV28; d_gene: TRBD2; abundance: NA; j_gene: TRBJ2-1; CDR3aa: CASSPGLAGGPPEQFF; CDR3nt: TGTGCCAGCAGTCCGGGACTAGCGGGAGGGCCCCCTGAGCAGTTCTTC
v_gene: TRBV4-3; d_gene: TRBD1; abundance: NA; j_gene: TRBJ2-1; CDR3aa: CASSQDLKGAVNEQFF; CDR3nt: TGCGCCAGCAGCCAAGATCTGAAGGGGGCGGTCAATGAGCAGTTCTTC
v_gene: TRBV6-5; d_gene: TRBD1; abundance: many; j_gene: TRBJ1-1; CDR3aa: CASSGQGPYTEAFF; CDR3nt: TGTGCCAGCAGTGGACAGGGCCCATACACTGAAGCTTTCTTT
v_gene: TRBV6-5; d_gene: NA; abundance: NA; j_gene: TRBJ1-6; CDR3aa: CASSYHRLAPLHF; CDR3nt: TGTGCCAGCAGTTACCACAGATTGGCACCCCTCCACTTT
v_gene: TRBV7-9; d_gene: NA; abundance: NA; j_gene: TRBJ2-5; CDR3aa: CASSLPDRDNGGETQYF; CDR3nt: TGTGCCAGCAGCTTACCCGACCGGGACAATGGAGGGGAGACCCAGTACTTC
v_gene: TRBV27; d_gene: TRBD1; abundance: NA; j_gene: TRBJ1-1; CDR3aa: CASSPWWTGGTEAFF; CDR3nt: TGTGCCAGCAGTCCATGGTGGACAGGGGGCACTGAAGCTTTCTTT
v_gene: TRBV6-5; d_gene: NA; abundance: NA; j_gene: TRBJ1-1; CDR3aa: CASSFYVNTEAFF; CDR3nt: TGTGCCAGCAGTTTCTATGTTAACACTGAAGCTTTCTTT
v_gene: TRBV4-1; d_gene: NA; abundance: NA; j_gene: TRBJ2-7; CDR3aa: CASSQDGVGFYEQYF; CDR3nt: TGCGCCAGCAGCCAAGATGGTGTAGGGTTCTACGAGCAGTACTTC